This T cell receptor (beta chain) was captured in a study of shared clonotypes between healthy human individuals. Overall study: Each donor's CD4 naive and CD4 memory cells filled three plates apiece, CD8 naive two, and CD8 memory one.

Study results and caveats: Compared with memory subsets, naive subsets generally had larger estimated richness. Some clonotypes were shared by all four sorted-subset donors, while others were not shared. The non-shared ones had lower generation probabilities than the shared ones. Clonotypes that were shared across four donors made up roughly 5% of naive CD4 clonotypes.

The protocol was immunoSEQ multiplex PCR, while the TCRdb copy is restricted to in-frame clones and leaves out a portion. The sample includes some 790,000 clones, roughly two thirds of them seen just once. The CDR3 totals 13 residues. V was shortened by 4 bases and J by 2 bases, with 10 bases between the two germline ends. The germline V gene has CDR1 SGHRS and CDR2 YFSETQ. In the case of this clone: What it recognizes is unknown.

The sample taken for sequencing was memory CD4+ T cells sorted from blood. Noted subset: CD45RA-negative fraction. The rearrangement links TRBV5-1 to TRBJ2-7, with D tentatively TRBD1 or TRBD2 (5 bases each). The TCR originated in a woman in her twenties or thirties in good health. The DNA of the CDR3 is TGCGCCAGCAGCGGGGACGCCACCTACGAGCAGTACTTC. Its translation is CASSGDATYEQYF.